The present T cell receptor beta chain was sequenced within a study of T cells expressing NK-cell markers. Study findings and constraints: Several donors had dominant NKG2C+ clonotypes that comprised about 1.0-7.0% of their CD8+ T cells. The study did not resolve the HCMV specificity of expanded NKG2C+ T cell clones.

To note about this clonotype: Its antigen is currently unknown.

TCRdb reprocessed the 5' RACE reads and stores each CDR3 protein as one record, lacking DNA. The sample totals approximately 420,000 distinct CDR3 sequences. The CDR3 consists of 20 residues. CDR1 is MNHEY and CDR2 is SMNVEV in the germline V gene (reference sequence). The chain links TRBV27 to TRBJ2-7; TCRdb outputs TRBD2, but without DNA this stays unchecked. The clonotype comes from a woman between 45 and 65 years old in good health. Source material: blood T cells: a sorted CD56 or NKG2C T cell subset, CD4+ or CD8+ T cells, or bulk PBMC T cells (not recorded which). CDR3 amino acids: CASSLSPRLAGANSYHEQYF.